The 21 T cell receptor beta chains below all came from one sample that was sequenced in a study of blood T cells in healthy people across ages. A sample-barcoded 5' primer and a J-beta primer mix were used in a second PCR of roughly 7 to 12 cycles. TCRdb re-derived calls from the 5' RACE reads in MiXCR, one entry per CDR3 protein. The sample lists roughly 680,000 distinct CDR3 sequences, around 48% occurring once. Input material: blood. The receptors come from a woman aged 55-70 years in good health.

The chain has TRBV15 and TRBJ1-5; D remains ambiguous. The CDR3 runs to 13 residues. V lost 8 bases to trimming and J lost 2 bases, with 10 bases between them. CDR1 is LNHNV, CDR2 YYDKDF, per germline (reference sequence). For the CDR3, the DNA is TGTGCCACCGGGCTTGCTGGCAATCAGCCCCAGCATTTT. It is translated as CATGLAGNQPQHF.

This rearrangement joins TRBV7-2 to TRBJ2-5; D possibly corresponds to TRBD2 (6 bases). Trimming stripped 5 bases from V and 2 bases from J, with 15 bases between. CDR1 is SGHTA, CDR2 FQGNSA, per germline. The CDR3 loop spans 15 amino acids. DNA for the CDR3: TGTGCCAGCAGCCCATACGGGAGCGATCAAGAGACCCAGTACTTC. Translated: CASSPYGSDQETQYF.

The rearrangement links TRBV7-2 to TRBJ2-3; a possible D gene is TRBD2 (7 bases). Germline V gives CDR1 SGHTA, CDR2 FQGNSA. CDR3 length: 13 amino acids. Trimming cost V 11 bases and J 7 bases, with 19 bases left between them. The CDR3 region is CAGGAVAQNTQYF. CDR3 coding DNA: TGTGCCGGGGGGGCCGTAGCACAAAATACGCAGTATTTT.

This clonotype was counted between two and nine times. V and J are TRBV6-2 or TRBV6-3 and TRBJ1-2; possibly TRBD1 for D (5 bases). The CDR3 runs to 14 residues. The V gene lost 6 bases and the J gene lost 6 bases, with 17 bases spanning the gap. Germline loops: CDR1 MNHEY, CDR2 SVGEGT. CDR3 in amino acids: CASRHRAGVNGYTF. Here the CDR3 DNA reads TGTGCCAGCAGACACCGTGCGGGGGTCAATGGCTACACCTTC.

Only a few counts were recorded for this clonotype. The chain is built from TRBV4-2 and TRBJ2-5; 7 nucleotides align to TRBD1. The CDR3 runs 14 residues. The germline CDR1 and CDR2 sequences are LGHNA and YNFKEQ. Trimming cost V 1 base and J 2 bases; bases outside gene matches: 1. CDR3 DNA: TGTGCCAGCAGCCAAGCGGGACAGCAAGAGACCCAGTACTTC. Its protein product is CASSQAGQQETQYF.

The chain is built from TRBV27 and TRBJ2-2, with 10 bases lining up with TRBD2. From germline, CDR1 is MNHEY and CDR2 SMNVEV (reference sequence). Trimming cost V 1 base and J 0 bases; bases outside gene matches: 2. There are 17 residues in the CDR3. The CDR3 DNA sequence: TGTGCCAGCAGTTTATTTACTAGCGGGGCGAACACCGGGGAGCTGTTTTTT. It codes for CASSLFTSGANTGELFF.

The CDR3 sequence is CASSLDREGSPLHF. The CDR3 region has the DNA TGTGCCAGCAGCCTAGACAGGGAGGGTTCACCCCTCCACTTT. The genes are TRBV12-3 or TRBV12-4 and TRBJ1-6; 7 nucleotides align to TRBD1. This CDR3 has 14 amino acids. J was trimmed by 9 bases and V by 6 bases; bases with no gene match: 8.

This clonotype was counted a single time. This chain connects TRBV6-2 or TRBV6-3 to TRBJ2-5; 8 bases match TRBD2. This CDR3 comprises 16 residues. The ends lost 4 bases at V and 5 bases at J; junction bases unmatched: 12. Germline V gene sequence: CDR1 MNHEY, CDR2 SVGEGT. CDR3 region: CASSSGGTTSWETQYF. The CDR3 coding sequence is TGTGCCAGCAGTTCGGGAGGGACTACCTCCTGGGAGACCCAGTACTTC.

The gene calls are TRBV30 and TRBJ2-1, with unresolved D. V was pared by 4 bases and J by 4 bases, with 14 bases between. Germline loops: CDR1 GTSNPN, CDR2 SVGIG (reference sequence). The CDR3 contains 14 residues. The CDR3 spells CAWKWGSAYNEQFF. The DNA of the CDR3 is TGTGCCTGGAAATGGGGTAGTGCGTACAATGAGCAGTTCTTC.

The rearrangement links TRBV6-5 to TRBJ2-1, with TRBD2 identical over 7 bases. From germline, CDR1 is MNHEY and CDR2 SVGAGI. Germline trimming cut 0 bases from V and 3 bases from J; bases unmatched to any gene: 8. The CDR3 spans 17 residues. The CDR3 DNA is TGTGCCAGCAGTTACTCCGTTTCACGGGGGGTCTACAATGAGCAGTTCTTC. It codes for CASSYSVSRGVYNEQFF.

The CDR3 sequence: CASSFSGTHTHNEQFF. The DNA for the CDR3 is TGTGCCAGCAGTTTCAGCGGGACCCATACCCACAATGAGCAGTTCTTC. V and J are TRBV27 and TRBJ2-1; 7 positions match TRBD2. Germline V gene lookup returns CDR1 MNHEY and CDR2 SMNVEV (reference sequence). CDR3 size: 16 residues. V was pared by 3 bases and J by 5 bases, with 10 bases of the junction left unmatched.

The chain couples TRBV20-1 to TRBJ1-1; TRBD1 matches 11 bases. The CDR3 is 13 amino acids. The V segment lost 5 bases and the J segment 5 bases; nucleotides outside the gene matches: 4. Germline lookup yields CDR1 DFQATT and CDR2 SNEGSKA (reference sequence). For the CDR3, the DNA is TGCAGTGCTGGACAGGGGGCTAGGACTGAAGCTTTCTTT. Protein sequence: CSAGQGARTEAFF.

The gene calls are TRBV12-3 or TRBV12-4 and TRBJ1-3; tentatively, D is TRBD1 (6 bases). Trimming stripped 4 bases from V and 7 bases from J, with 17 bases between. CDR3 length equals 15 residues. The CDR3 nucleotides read TGTGCCAGCAGTTACAGGGCGCCCCTGAGGAACACCATATATTTT. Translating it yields CASSYRAPLRNTIYF.

CDR3 DNA sequence: TGTGCCAGCAGCTCATGGGACAGAGAGGACTATGGCTACACCTTC. Protein product: CASSSWDREDYGYTF. This chain connects TRBV13 to TRBJ1-2; TRBD1 matches 7 bases. J was trimmed by 3 bases and V by 4 bases; bases with no gene match: 8. The V gene's germline CDR1 is PRHDT and CDR2 FYEKMQ (reference sequence). The CDR3 loop spans 15 amino acids.

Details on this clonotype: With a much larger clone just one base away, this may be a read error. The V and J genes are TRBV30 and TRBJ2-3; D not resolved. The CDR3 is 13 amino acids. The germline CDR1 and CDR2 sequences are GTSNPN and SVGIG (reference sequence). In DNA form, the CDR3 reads TGTGTCTGGAGTTTCACTAGCACAGATACGCAGTATTTT. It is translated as CVWSFTSTDTQYF. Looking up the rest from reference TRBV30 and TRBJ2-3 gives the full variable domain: SQTIHQWPATLVQPVGSPLSLECTVEGTSNPNLYWYRQAAGRGLQLLFYSVGIGQISSEVPQNLSASRPQDRQFILSSKKLLLSDSGFYLCVWSFTSTDTQYFGPGTRLTVL.

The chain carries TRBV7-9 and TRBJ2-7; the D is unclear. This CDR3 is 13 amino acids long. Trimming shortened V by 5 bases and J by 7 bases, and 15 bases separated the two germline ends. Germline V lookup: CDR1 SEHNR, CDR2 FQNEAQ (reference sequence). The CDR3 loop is CASSPYSLGEQYF. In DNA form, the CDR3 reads TGTGCCAGCAGCCCCTACAGCCTTGGGGAGCAGTACTTC.

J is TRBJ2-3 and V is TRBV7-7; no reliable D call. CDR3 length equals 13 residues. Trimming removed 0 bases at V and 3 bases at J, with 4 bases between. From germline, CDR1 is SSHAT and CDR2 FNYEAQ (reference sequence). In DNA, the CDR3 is TGTGCCAGCAGCTTAGCGCCTACAGATACGCAGTATTTT. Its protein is CASSLAPTDTQYF.

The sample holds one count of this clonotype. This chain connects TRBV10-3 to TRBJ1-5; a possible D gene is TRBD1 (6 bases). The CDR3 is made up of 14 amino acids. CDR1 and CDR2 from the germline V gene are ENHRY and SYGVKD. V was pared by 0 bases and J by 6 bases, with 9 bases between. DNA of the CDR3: TGTGCCATCAGTGAGTCAGGGGGAGTTCAGCCCCAGCATTTT. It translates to CAISESGGVQPQHF.

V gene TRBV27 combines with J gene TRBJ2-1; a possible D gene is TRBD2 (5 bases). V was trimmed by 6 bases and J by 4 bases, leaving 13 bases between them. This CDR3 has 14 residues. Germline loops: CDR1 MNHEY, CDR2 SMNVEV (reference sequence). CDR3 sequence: CASRQGLKYNEQFF. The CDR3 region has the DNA TGTGCCAGCAGACAAGGACTCAAGTACAATGAGCAGTTCTTC.

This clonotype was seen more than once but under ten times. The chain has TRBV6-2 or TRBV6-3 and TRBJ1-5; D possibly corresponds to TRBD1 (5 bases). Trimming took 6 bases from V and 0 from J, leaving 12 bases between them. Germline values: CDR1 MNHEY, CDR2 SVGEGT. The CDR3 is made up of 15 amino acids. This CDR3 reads CASSMGLNSNQPQHF. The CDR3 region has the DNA TGTGCCAGCAGCATGGGACTCAATAGCAATCAGCCCCAGCATTTT.

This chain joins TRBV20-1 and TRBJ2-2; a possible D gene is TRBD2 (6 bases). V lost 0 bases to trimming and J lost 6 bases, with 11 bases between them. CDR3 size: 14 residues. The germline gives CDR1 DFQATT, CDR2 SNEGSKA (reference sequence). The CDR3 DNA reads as TGCAGTGCTAGAGATACAACTAGCCCCGGGGAGCTGTTTTTT. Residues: CSARDTTSPGELFF.